This T cell receptor beta chain originates from a study of T cells expressing NK-cell markers. Background on the study: In the group of eight sequenced donors, seven were HCMV-seropositive and one was seronegative.

Template switching by 5'RACE with UMIs generated the TCR beta cDNA. TCRdb derives one entry per CDR3 protein from the 5' RACE reads, leaving out DNA. This sample's clone table lists 350,000 to 450,000 distinct CDR3 sequences. Germline lookup yields CDR1 MNHEY and CDR2 SVGAGI. There are 15 residues in the CDR3. The source material was blood T cells: a sorted CD56 or NKG2C T cell subset, CD4+ or CD8+ T cells, or bulk PBMC T cells (not recorded which). The TCR was taken from a man between 18 and 69 years old in good health. The chain combines TRBV6-5 with TRBJ1-2; TCRdb's D gene call, TRBD1, goes unchecked for lack of DNA. The CDR3 loop reads CASSYLSRSYYGYTF.